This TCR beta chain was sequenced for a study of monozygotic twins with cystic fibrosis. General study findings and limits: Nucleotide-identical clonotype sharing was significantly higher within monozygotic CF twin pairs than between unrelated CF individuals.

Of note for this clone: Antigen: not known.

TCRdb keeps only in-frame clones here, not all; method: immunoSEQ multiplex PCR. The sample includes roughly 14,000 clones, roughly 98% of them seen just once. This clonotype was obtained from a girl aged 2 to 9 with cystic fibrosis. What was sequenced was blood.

The CDR3 region has the DNA TGTGCCAGCAGCCAAATTACCCGAGGTGAGCAGTTCTTC. Protein product: CASSQITRGEQFF. The chain has TRBV11-2 and TRBJ2-1; D is unresolved. Trimming removed 5 bases from V and 9 bases from J, with 14 bases in between. The germline V gene has CDR1 SGHAT and CDR2 FQNNGV. This CDR3 is 13 amino acids long.